This T cell receptor (beta chain) originates from a study of T cell responses to AZD1222 COVID-19 vaccine. With V trimmed by 1 base and J by 10 bases, 13 bases remained unmatched. The CDR3 is 17 residues long. CDR1 LGHDT and CDR2 YNNKEL come from the germline V gene (reference sequence). Clones were read by immunoSEQ multiplex PCR, and TCRdb kept only the in-frame ones, dropping some. The table includes about 140,000 clones, around 92% detected once. The sample in question was peripheral blood, obtained on day 0 of AZD1222 vaccination. This chain connects TRBV3-1 (or the pseudogene TRBV3-2) to TRBJ1-6; 7 bases line up with TRBD1. The TCR sequence derives from an adult in good health. CDR3: CASSQAGMTGIGSPLHF. The CDR3 coding sequence is TGTGCCAGCAGCCAAGCAGGCATGACAGGGATTGGCTCACCCCTCCACTTT.